The present T cell receptor (beta chain) was sequenced within a study of T cells in localized non-small cell lung cancer. Repertoires were generated with immunoSEQ multiplex PCR, while TCRdb's copy carries only in-frame clones and drops some. The data hold around 25,000 clones, with 75% to 90% observed a single time. A note on this clone: The target antigen is unknown.

General study points: Sequence data derive from only one tumor region, so heterogeneity remains possible. There was higher T cell clonality in uninvolved adjacent lung than in tumor, and it was highest there. Appearing in adjacent lung were a median roughly 60 of the top 100 tumor clones.

The V and J ends lost 0 bases and 7 bases, in that order; junction bases with no gene match: 6. Germline CDR1 SGDLS, CDR2 YYNGEE. The CDR3 contains 16 residues. The V and J genes are TRBV9 and TRBJ2-1, with TRBD2 matching over 11 bases. The clonotype originates from a female donor over 55 with stage I lung adenocarcinoma. The sequencing here drew on peripheral blood, taken before any cancer treatment. The CDR3 protein is CASSVEPSGRSNEQFF. The CDR3 DNA reads as TGTGCCAGCAGCGTAGAACCTAGCGGGAGGAGTAATGAGCAGTTCTTC.